This T cell receptor beta chain was observed in a study of shared clonotypes between healthy human individuals. General observations from the study: The sampled material consisted only of blood, and tissue repertoires are likely to differ. A handful of donors showed sharing of approximately 5% of naive CD4 clonotypes.

Details on this clone: Antigen unknown.

V gave up 5 bases and J gave up 2 bases, with 16 bases separating them. CDR3 length: 17 residues. CDR1 SGHVS and CDR2 FNYEAQ come from the germline V gene. Libraries were prepared by immunoSEQ multiplex PCR; TCRdb keeps only in-frame clonotypes and omits some of them. The sample contains about 2.3 million clones, under 95% of which appear only once. All donors were healthy HIV-negative adults lacking recent acute infections or vaccinations. Sequenced material: naive CD4+ T cells from PBMCs. Noted subset: CD45RA+ positively selected. The sequence was obtained from a man aged 18 to 35 in good health. Some clones in this sample may be carry-over from other donors' samples. The chain has TRBV7-6 and TRBJ2-6; D may match TRBD1 or TRBD2 (6 bases each). The CDR3 here is CASSPTLRGPGANVLTF. The CDR3, as DNA: TGTGCCAGCAGCCCCACCCTACGGGGGCCTGGGGCCAACGTCCTGACTTTC.